This T cell receptor (beta chain) was identified in a study of blood T cells in healthy people across ages. Whole-study findings and limits: With naive T cell percentage, TCR beta diversity showed a strong correlation.

A second about 6 to 11 cycle PCR used barcoded and J-beta primers. With 12 random nucleotides, a template-switch adaptor tagged each individual cDNA molecule. TCRdb ran MiXCR on the 5' RACE reads and lists one entry per CDR3 protein. This table has about 290,000 distinct CDR3 sequences, roughly 26% appearing once. Concerning this clonotype: No antigen is known for it.

Germline V gene lookup returns CDR1 LNHDA and CDR2 SQIVND (reference sequence). Unmatched junction bases numbered 6, after V lost 7 bases and J lost 4 bases. The CDR3 consists of 15 residues. Each sample had at least 6 million PBMCs isolated. Total RNA extraction produced at least 5 micrograms (per sample) for the study. The sequencing sample was made of blood. The receptor was isolated from a woman between 70 and 85 years old in good health. The J gene is TRBJ2-6, the V gene TRBV19; 8 nucleotides agree with TRBD1. CDR3 coding DNA: TGTGCCAGTACGGGACAGGTAGCCGGGGCCAACGTCCTGACTTTC. Its protein product is CASTGQVAGANVLTF.